This is a list of T cell receptor beta chains from one sample in a study of T cells after yellow fever vaccination. TCRdb re-called the 5' RACE reads through MiXCR, storing one row per CDR3 protein. The sample yields under 600,000 distinct CDR3 sequences, 21% seen once. The specimen comprised PBMCs, sampled about 21 days after the first yellow fever vaccination. Source of these receptors: a young man who received the YFV17D yellow fever vaccine. The CDR3 runs from the conserved cysteine through the conserved F or W. Fields, in order: clone size, CDR3 length, J gene, V gene, D gene, CDR3 protein, CDR3 DNA. A D gene is named only where the DNA matches it firmly. Where a row states a size, it is once, few, many or the class of an expanded clone; other rows omit it.

- | 13 | TRBJ2-5 | TRBV4-2 | - | CASSQDPVETQYF | TGTGCCAGCAGCCAAGATCCGGTGGAGACCCAGTACTTC
- | 16 | TRBJ1-3 | TRBV5-4 | TRBD1 | CASSLPGTGVRNTIYF | TGTGCCAGCAGCCTCCCCGGGACAGGGGTTCGAAACACCATATATTTT
few | 13 | TRBJ2-1 | TRBV5-1 | TRBD1 | CASSHADRVGQFF | TGCGCCAGCAGTCACGCCGACAGGGTGGGGCAGTTCTTC
- | 16 | TRBJ1-5 | TRBV4-2 | TRBD1 | CASSATWDREGQPQHF | TGTGCCAGCAGCGCGACCTGGGACAGGGAGGGTCAGCCCCAGCATTTT
- | 14 | TRBJ1-1 | TRBV20-1 | TRBD1 | CSATEQGKGDRAFF | TGCAGTGCTACTGAACAGGGGAAGGGTGATCGAGCTTTCTTT
- | 15 | TRBJ2-5 | TRBV5-1 | - | CASSSGDGEQETQYF | TGCGCCAGCAGCTCTGGGGACGGAGAGCAAGAGACCCAGTACTTC
few | 13 | TRBJ1-1 | TRBV6-5 | TRBD1 | CASRYGQATEAFF | TGTGCCAGCAGATACGGACAGGCGACTGAAGCTTTCTTT
few | 14 | TRBJ1-2 | TRBV5-6 | - | CASSLDPKSYGYTF | TGTGCCAGCAGCTTGGACCCCAAGAGCTATGGCTACACCTTC
once | 16 | TRBJ2-3 | TRBV27 | TRBD1 | CASSPSPRDRANTQYF | TGTGCCAGCAGTCCGTCCCCGAGGGACAGGGCAAATACGCAGTATTTT
- | 14 | TRBJ2-7 | TRBV2 | - | CASSDTPRTYEQYF | TGTGCCAGCAGTGACACCCCCCGGACCTACGAGCAGTACTTC
- | 19 | TRBJ1-2 | TRBV21-1 | - | CASSKPDIGDRVANYGYTF | TGTGCCAGCAGCAAGCCTGATATAGGGGACAGGGTTGCTAACTATGGCTACACCTTC